This record looks at one T cell receptor (beta chain) sequence and its context. Data came from immunoSEQ multiplex PCR; TCRdb stores just in-frame clones and leaves some out. The sample gives about 200,000 clones, roughly 90% of which show up once; roughly 1.6% is in the top ten. The V end lost 6 bases, the J end lost 1 base, and 14 bases lay between the germline ends. The CDR3 totals 15 residues. The germline gives CDR1 MNHEY, CDR2 SVGAGI. The sample is drawn from a study of blood T cell repertoires in COVID-19. Specimen: peripheral blood. The TCR sequence derives from a young man with active or convalescent COVID-19. The chain recombines TRBV6-5 with TRBJ2-3; D may be TRBD2 (5 bases). CDR3: CASSPPGSGTDTQYF. DNA for the CDR3: TGTGCCAGCAGCCCCCCGGGTAGCGGCACAGATACGCAGTATTTT.